The 8 T cell receptor beta chains in this list originate from one sample, sequenced in a study of CD8 T cells in Susac syndrome. Random hexamers were used to reverse transcribe an amount of roughly 0.45 to 1 ug RNA. MiXCR, run by TCRdb on the immunoSEQ multiplex PCR reads, gives a single entry per CDR3 protein. The table has around 170,000 distinct CDR3 sequences, almost 96% seen once. Material for sequencing was CD4+ T cells from PBMCs. Every receptor here comes from a human donor with Susac syndrome.

In its sample, this clonotype was seen once. The chain couples TRBV20-1 to TRBJ2-5, with D perhaps TRBD1 (5 bases). This CDR3 is built from 13 residues. The V end was cut by 3 bases, the J end by 1 base, with 9 bases between. CDR1 is DFQATT and CDR2 is SNEGSKA in the germline V gene (reference sequence). CDR3 coding DNA: TGCAGTGCTAGTGATGACAGCCAAGAGACCCAGTACTTC. Protein sequence: CSASDDSQETQYF.

The chain employs TRBV5-1 and TRBJ2-3; maybe TRBD2 (6 bases). Trimming pared 2 bases from V and 5 bases from J, leaving 15 bases between. The CDR3 sequence is 15 residues long. CDR1 and CDR2 from the germline V gene are SGHRS and YFSETQ. As DNA, the CDR3 is TGCGCCAGCAGCTTCGGGCGGGGTAAGGGAGATACGCAGTATTTT. This gives the protein CASSFGRGKGDTQYF.

This clonotype was seen just once. The rearrangement joins TRBV6-5 to TRBJ2-5; 14 positions match TRBD2. Germline CDR1 and CDR2: MNHEY and SVGAGI. CDR3 size: 18 residues. After removal of 0 bases from V and 4 bases from J, the junction contained 7 bases not matched to a gene. This CDR3 is CASSYSGAGLAGVETQYF. The CDR3 DNA reads TGTGCCAGCAGTTACTCGGGGGCGGGACTAGCGGGGGTAGAGACCCAGTACTTC.

The genes are TRBV19 and TRBJ2-3; TRBD1 aligns across 7 bases. V trimming: 7 bases; J trimming: 1 base; junction bases outside the gene matches: 2. In germline, CDR1 is LNHDA, CDR2 SQIVND (reference sequence). The CDR3 totals 13 residues. CDR3 residues: CASNDRGTDTQYF. CDR3 sequence (DNA): TGTGCCAGTAATGACAGGGGCACAGATACGCAGTATTTT.

The V and J genes are TRBV6-1 and TRBJ1-5, with a tentative D call TRBD1 (6 bases). This CDR3 has 16 amino acids. The V gene lost 4 bases and the J gene lost 2 bases, with 15 bases spanning the gap. Germline CDR1 MNHNS, CDR2 SASEGT. DNA of the CDR3: TGTGCCAGCAGTGCTTTTCAGGGGAGGCGCAATCAGCCCCAGCATTTT. It specifies CASSAFQGRRNQPQHF.

The J gene is TRBJ1-3, the V gene TRBV4-1, with 9 nucleotides matching TRBD1. The V gene end was trimmed by 4 bases and the J gene end by 3 bases; junction bases not matched to a gene: 10. CDR3 size: 17 residues. Germline loops: CDR1 MGHRA, CDR2 YSYEKL. CDR3 sequence (DNA): TGCGCCAGCAGCCCCAGCCCGACAGGGGGAGTTGGAAACACCATATATTTT. Translation: CASSPSPTGGVGNTIYF.

The rearrangement uses TRBV6-1 and TRBJ2-5; D possibly corresponds to TRBD2 (5 bases). The CDR3 is 12 residues long. Looked up from germline, CDR1 is MNHNS and CDR2 is SASEGT. The V end was cut by 10 bases, the J end by 4 bases, with 13 bases between. CDR3 sequence reads: CATSQSGETQYF. DNA for the CDR3: TGTGCCACCTCACAAAGCGGAGAGACCCAGTACTTC.

This rearrangement joins TRBV10-3 to TRBJ2-7; 9 bases align to TRBD1. Germline V gives CDR1 ENHRY, CDR2 SYGVKD. This CDR3 contains 13 residues. With V trimmed by 6 bases and J by 1 base, 1 base remained unmatched. As DNA, the CDR3 is TGTGCCATCAGACAGGGGGCGTCCTACGAGCAGTACTTC. Encoded protein: CAIRQGASYEQYF.